These 6 T cell receptor beta chains came from one sample sequenced in a study of shared clonotypes between healthy human individuals. The protocol was immunoSEQ multiplex PCR, while the TCRdb copy is restricted to in-frame clones and leaves out a portion. The sample includes under 1,100,000 clones, 65% to 80% of them seen just once. Sequenced sample: memory CD4+ T cells sorted from blood. Subset here: CD45RA-negative fraction. These receptors were taken from a man younger than 30 in good health.

The chain carries TRBV18 and TRBJ2-5; either TRBD1 or TRBD2 may fit D (5 bases each). CDR1 is KGHSH, CDR2 LQKENI, per germline. The V end lost 6 bases, the J end lost 1 base, and 18 bases lay between the germline ends. The CDR3 length is 16 residues. The CDR3, as DNA: TGTGCCAGCTCGCGCTCCGGGACGCCGGTCCAAGAGACCCAGTACTTC. Its translation: CASSRSGTPVQETQYF.

A few counts support this clone. The V and J genes are TRBV27 and TRBJ2-3; D not resolved. CDR1 is MNHEY, CDR2 SMNVEV, per germline (reference sequence). V lost 0 bases and J lost 2, with 9 bases in between. This CDR3 spans 15 amino acids. This CDR3 is CASSLSETYTDTQYF. As DNA, the CDR3 is TGTGCCAGCAGTTTATCAGAGACTTACACAGATACGCAGTATTTT.

The rearrangement joins TRBV4-2 to TRBJ2-7; D not certain. V was trimmed by 0 bases and J by 0 bases, leaving 9 bases between them. The V gene's germline CDR1 is LGHNA and CDR2 YNFKEQ. This CDR3 has 15 amino acids. CDR3 residues: CASSQDVVSSYEQYF. CDR3 sequence (DNA): TGTGCCAGCAGCCAAGATGTGGTAAGCTCCTACGAGCAGTACTTC.

This clone was counted a few times. V usage is TRBV12-5 and J usage is TRBJ2-1; tentative D call: TRBD1 (6 bases). The germline CDR1 and CDR2 sequences are LGHNT and FRNRAP. The V gene lost 5 bases and the J gene lost 0 bases, with 17 bases spanning the gap. This CDR3 is 17 amino acids long. The CDR3 DNA follows: TGTGCTAGTGGTGGGGGCATGACCGGTAGCTCCTACAATGAGCAGTTCTTC. Protein product: CASGGGMTGSSYNEQFF.

Comment on this clone: A clone one base away is much larger, so this may be a read error. Other DNA sequences in the sample encode the same CDR3. V gene TRBV11-2 combines with J gene TRBJ2-5, with D hard to call. Trimming cost V 5 bases and J 5 bases, with 6 bases left between them. This CDR3 comprises 11 residues. CDR1 is SGHAT and CDR2 is FQNNGV in the germline V gene. Here the CDR3 DNA reads TGTGCCAGCAGCCTAAAGGAGACCCAGTACTTC. Translated: CASSLKETQYF. Together with reference TRBV11-2 and TRBJ2-5, the CDR3 gives the full variable domain: EAGVAQSPRYKIIEKRQSVAFWCNPISGHATLYWYQQILGQGPKLLIQFQNNGVVDDSQLPKDRFSAERLKGVDSTLKIQPAKLEDSAVYLCASSLKETQYFGPGTRLLVL.

A remark on this clone: Within the sample, other DNA sequences also encode this same CDR3. V gene TRBV9 combines with J gene TRBJ2-1; D remains unclear. Trimming removed 0 bases at V and 10 bases at J, with 5 bases between. The CDR3 is 11 amino acids. The germline V gene has CDR1 SGDLS and CDR2 YYNGEE. The CDR3 DNA follows: TGTGCCAGCAGCGTAGGTTACGAGCAGTTCTTC. It codes for CASSVGYEQFF.